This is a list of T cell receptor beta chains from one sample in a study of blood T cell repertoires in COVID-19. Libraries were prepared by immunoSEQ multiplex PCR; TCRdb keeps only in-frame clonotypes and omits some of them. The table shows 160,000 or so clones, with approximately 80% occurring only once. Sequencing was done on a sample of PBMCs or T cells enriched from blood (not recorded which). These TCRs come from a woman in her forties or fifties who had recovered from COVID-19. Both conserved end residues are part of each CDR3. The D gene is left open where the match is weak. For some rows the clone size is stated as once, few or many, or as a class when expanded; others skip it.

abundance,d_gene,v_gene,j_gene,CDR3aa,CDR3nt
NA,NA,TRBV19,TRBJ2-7,CASSQRKPSYEQYF,TGTGCCAGTAGCCAGAGGAAACCGTCCTACGAGCAGTACTTC
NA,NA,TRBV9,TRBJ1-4,CASSVGGNEKLFF,TGTGCCAGCAGCGTAGGAGGTAATGAAAAACTGTTTTTT
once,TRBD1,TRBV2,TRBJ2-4,CASRQGLQNIQYF,TGTGCCAGCAGACAGGGGTTACAAAACATTCAGTACTTC
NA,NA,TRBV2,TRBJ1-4,CASSAPQGDSLGKLFF,TGTGCCAGCAGTGCGCCACAGGGAGATTCTCTTGGGAAACTGTTTTTT
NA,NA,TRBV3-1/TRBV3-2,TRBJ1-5,CASSQSGIDQPQHF,TGTGCCAGCAGCCAATCGGGAATTGATCAGCCCCAGCATTTT
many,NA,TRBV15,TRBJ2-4,CATSRDSGIAKNIQYF,TGTGCCACCAGCAGAGATAGCGGTATAGCCAAAAACATTCAGTACTTC
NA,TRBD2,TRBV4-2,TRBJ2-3,CASSQSSGGASTDTQYF,TGTGCCAGCAGCCAATCCAGCGGGGGGGCAAGCACAGATACGCAGTATTTT
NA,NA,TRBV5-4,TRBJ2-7,CASSLLGRSSYEQYF,TGTGCCAGCAGCTTGCTTGGGAGGAGCTCCTACGAGCAGTACTTC
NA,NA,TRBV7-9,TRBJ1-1,CASTDSGSTEAFF,TGTGCCAGCACGGACTCGGGGAGCACTGAAGCTTTCTTT
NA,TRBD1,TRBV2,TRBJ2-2,CASRTDRGRTGELFF,TGTGCCAGCAGAACGGACAGGGGTCGTACCGGGGAGCTGTTTTTT
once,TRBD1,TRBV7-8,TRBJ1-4,CASSAGQVLNEKLFF,TGTGCCAGCAGCGCCGGACAGGTCCTAAATGAAAAACTGTTTTTT
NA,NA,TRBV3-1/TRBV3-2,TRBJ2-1,CASSQRGGLASDEQFF,TGTGCCAGCAGCCAAAGAGGTGGCCTGGCCAGCGATGAGCAGTTCTTC
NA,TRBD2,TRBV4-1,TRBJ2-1,CASSQGLAGAFSYNEQFF,TGCGCCAGCAGCCAAGGACTAGCGGGAGCCTTCTCCTACAATGAGCAGTTCTTC
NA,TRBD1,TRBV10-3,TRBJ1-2,CAISDLFRTGGGYGYTF,TGTGCCATCAGTGACTTATTTCGGACAGGCGGAGGTTATGGCTACACCTTC
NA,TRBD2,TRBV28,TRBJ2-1,CASSGTSHNEQFF,TGTGCCAGCAGTGGGACTAGCCACAATGAGCAGTTCTTC
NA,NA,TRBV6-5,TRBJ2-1,CASTDTSSNEQFF,TGTGCCAGCACCGACACGTCTTCAAATGAGCAGTTCTTC
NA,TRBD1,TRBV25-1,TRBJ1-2,CASSGTGTPNYGYTF,TGTGCCAGCAGCGGGACAGGGACGCCCAACTATGGCTACACCTTC